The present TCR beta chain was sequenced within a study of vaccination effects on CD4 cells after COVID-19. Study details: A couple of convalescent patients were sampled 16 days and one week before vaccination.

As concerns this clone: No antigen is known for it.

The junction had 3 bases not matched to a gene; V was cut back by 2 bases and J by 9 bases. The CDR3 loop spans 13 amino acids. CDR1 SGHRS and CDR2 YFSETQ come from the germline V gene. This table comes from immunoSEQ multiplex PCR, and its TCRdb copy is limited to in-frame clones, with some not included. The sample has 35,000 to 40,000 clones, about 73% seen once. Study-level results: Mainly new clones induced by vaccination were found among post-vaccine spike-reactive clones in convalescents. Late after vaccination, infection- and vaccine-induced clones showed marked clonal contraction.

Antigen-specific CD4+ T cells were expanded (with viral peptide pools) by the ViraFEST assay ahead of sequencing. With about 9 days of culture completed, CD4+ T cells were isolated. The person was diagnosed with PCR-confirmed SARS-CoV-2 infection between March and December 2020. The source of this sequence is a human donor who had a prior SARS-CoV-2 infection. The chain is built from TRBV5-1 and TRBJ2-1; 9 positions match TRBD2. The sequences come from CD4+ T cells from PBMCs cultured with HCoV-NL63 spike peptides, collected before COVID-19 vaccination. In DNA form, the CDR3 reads TGCGCCAGCAGCTTTGGCGGGAGGGGTGAGCAGTTCTTC. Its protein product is CASSFGGRGEQFF. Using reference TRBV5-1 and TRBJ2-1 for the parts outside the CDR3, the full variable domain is KAGVTQTPRYLIKTRGQQVTLSCSPISGHRSVSWYQQTPGQGLQFLFEYFSETQRNKGNFPGRFSGRQFSNSRSEMNVSTLELGDSALYLCASSFGGRGEQFFGPGTRLTVL.